This T cell receptor (beta chain) came from a study of neurological immune-mediated disorders. On the study more broadly: Relapsing-remitting disease was seen in 31 of the 34 multiple sclerosis patients, and secondary progressive disease was seen in 3. The study, taken as a whole, reports: The study found no CDR3 amino acid sequences shared by expanded clones across subjects, suggesting private repertoires in all groups.

The CDR3 has 16 residues. The V gene end was trimmed by 4 bases and the J gene end by 5 bases; junction bases not matched to a gene: 5. The germline gives CDR1 SGHRS, CDR2 YFSETQ. The unsorted libraries were prepared from 2 million PBMCs (stored at -80 C). 5'RACE generated cDNA with 10-nucleotide random UMIs. TCRdb analysed the 5' RACE reads with MiXCR anew, one entry per CDR3 protein. The table shows more than 35,000 distinct CDR3 sequences, with 3% occurring only once. The table lists this clonotype with many counts. Antigen unknown. This TCR was sampled from a woman aged 45-59 years with multiple sclerosis. The chain has TRBV5-1 and TRBJ2-5, with 16 bases that match TRBD2. The sample comprised PBMCs. DNA of the CDR3: TGCGCCAGCAGCCTATCGGGACTAGCGGGAGGGGAGACCCAGTACTTC. It yields the protein CASSLSGLAGGETQYF.